A selection of T cell receptor beta chains follows, all from one sample in a study of blood T cell repertoires in COVID-19. The protocol was immunoSEQ multiplex PCR, while the TCRdb copy is restricted to in-frame clones and leaves out a portion. This sample has some 140,000 clones, with about 88% found just once. Source material: peripheral blood. These receptors all come from a woman older than 75 with acute or convalescent COVID-19. The CDR3 runs from the conserved cysteine through the conserved F or W. The D gene is left open where the match is weak. Clone size is shown for a subset of rows, as once, few, many or a class of expanded clone.

CDR3nt: TGTGCCAGCAGTCAGGGACTCAGTGAGCAGTTCTTC; CDR3aa: CASSQGLSEQFF; v_gene: TRBV6-6; abundance: NA; j_gene: TRBJ2-1; d_gene: NA
CDR3nt: TGTGCTAGCAGCCCGCGGACTAGCGGGTCTAGCACAGATACGCAGTATTTT; CDR3aa: CASSPRTSGSSTDTQYF; v_gene: TRBV7-7; abundance: NA; j_gene: TRBJ2-3; d_gene: TRBD2
CDR3nt: TGTGCCAGCAGCCCCCGGACTACTTCATATGGCTACACCTTC; CDR3aa: CASSPRTTSYGYTF; v_gene: TRBV7-9; abundance: many; j_gene: TRBJ1-2; d_gene: NA
CDR3nt: TGTGCCAGCAGCTTATCGGGACTAAGCTCCTACAATGAGCAGTTCTTC; CDR3aa: CASSLSGLSSYNEQFF; v_gene: TRBV7-8; abundance: NA; j_gene: TRBJ2-1; d_gene: TRBD2
CDR3nt: TGTGCCAGCAGCCAGCGGAGACACTACGAGCAGTACTTC; CDR3aa: CASSQRRHYEQYF; v_gene: TRBV13; abundance: NA; j_gene: TRBJ2-7; d_gene: NA
CDR3nt: TGTGCCACCAGTGCCGCGGGGGACACAGATACGCAGTATTTT; CDR3aa: CATSAAGDTDTQYF; v_gene: TRBV24-1; abundance: NA; j_gene: TRBJ2-3; d_gene: TRBD2
CDR3nt: TGTGCCAGCAGCTTGGAGCTTCGTGAAAAACTGTTTTTT; CDR3aa: CASSLELREKLFF; v_gene: TRBV5-6; abundance: NA; j_gene: TRBJ1-4; d_gene: NA
CDR3nt: TGCAGCGTTGACGACAGGGGGCTCAACTATGGCTACACCTTC; CDR3aa: CSVDDRGLNYGYTF; v_gene: TRBV29-1; abundance: NA; j_gene: TRBJ1-2; d_gene: TRBD1
CDR3nt: TGTGCCAGCAGTGAAGGGGCCACCACCCCAACCCAGTACTTC; CDR3aa: CASSEGATTPTQYF; v_gene: TRBV2; abundance: NA; j_gene: TRBJ2-5; d_gene: NA
CDR3nt: TGTGCCAGCAGTTATGAGGGACACGGTTATAGCAATCAGCCCCAGCATTTT; CDR3aa: CASSYEGHGYSNQPQHF; v_gene: TRBV6-9; abundance: NA; j_gene: TRBJ1-5; d_gene: NA
CDR3nt: TGTGCCAGCAGCTCTCAGGGGAAGGGCTACGAGCAGTACTTC; CDR3aa: CASSSQGKGYEQYF; v_gene: TRBV5-4; abundance: many; j_gene: TRBJ2-7; d_gene: NA
CDR3nt: TGTGCCAGCAGTTGGACAGCAACTAATGAAAAACTGTTTTTT; CDR3aa: CASSWTATNEKLFF; v_gene: TRBV6-5; abundance: NA; j_gene: TRBJ1-4; d_gene: NA
CDR3nt: TGTGCCAGCAGGAGGCACGGTAATCAGCCCCAGCATTTT; CDR3aa: CASRRHGNQPQHF; v_gene: TRBV28; abundance: once; j_gene: TRBJ1-5; d_gene: NA
CDR3nt: TGCACCAGCAGCCAAAACTCGGGACTAGCGGGAGGTTGCTCCTACGAGCAGTACTTC; CDR3aa: CTSSQNSGLAGGCSYEQYF; v_gene: TRBV1; abundance: NA; j_gene: TRBJ2-7; d_gene: NA
CDR3nt: TGTGCGGGAGGGACTCCCTCTGGGAACACCGGGGAGCTGTTTTTT; CDR3aa: CAGGTPSGNTGELFF; v_gene: TRBV7-8; abundance: NA; j_gene: TRBJ2-2; d_gene: TRBD2
CDR3nt: TGCGCCAGCAGCCAATCGGGACTAGCGGGAGGTAAAAATATGCGGGAGACCCAGTACTTC; CDR3aa: CASSQSGLAGGKNMRETQYF; v_gene: TRBV4-3; abundance: NA; j_gene: TRBJ2-5; d_gene: TRBD2
CDR3nt: TGTGCCAGCAGCCGTGGCGGCGACAATCAGCCCCAGCATTTT; CDR3aa: CASSRGGDNQPQHF; v_gene: TRBV2; abundance: few; j_gene: TRBJ1-5; d_gene: NA
CDR3nt: TGTGCCAGCAGTCCAACCTCAGCGGGGGTGAACACCGGGGAGCTGTTTTTT; CDR3aa: CASSPTSAGVNTGELFF; v_gene: TRBV6-6; abundance: once; j_gene: TRBJ2-2; d_gene: TRBD2
CDR3nt: TGTGCCAGCAGACACGAGGGTAATGAAAAACTGTTTTTT; CDR3aa: CASRHEGNEKLFF; v_gene: TRBV19; abundance: NA; j_gene: TRBJ1-4; d_gene: NA
CDR3nt: TGTGCCTGGAGTCGGGAATCTGGAAACACCATATATTTT; CDR3aa: CAWSRESGNTIYF; v_gene: TRBV30; abundance: NA; j_gene: TRBJ1-3; d_gene: NA
CDR3nt: TGTGCCAGCAGTACCCGTTCCGGGACAGGGGGCTATGGCTACACCTTC; CDR3aa: CASSTRSGTGGYGYTF; v_gene: TRBV6-2/TRBV6-3; abundance: NA; j_gene: TRBJ1-2; d_gene: TRBD1
CDR3nt: TGTGCCAGCAGCTTAGGACGGGTAAACACCGGGGAGCTGTTTTTT; CDR3aa: CASSLGRVNTGELFF; v_gene: TRBV7-9; abundance: NA; j_gene: TRBJ2-2; d_gene: NA
CDR3nt: TGTGCCAGCAGCCATAGGGGACAGACTTACGAGCAGTACTTC; CDR3aa: CASSHRGQTYEQYF; v_gene: TRBV3-1/TRBV3-2; abundance: NA; j_gene: TRBJ2-7; d_gene: TRBD1
CDR3nt: TGTGCCAGCAGTTACTCGGAAACAGGCCTAGTCTATGGCTACACCTTC; CDR3aa: CASSYSETGLVYGYTF; v_gene: TRBV6-2/TRBV6-3; abundance: NA; j_gene: TRBJ1-2; d_gene: NA
CDR3nt: TGTGCCAGCTCACCTCCAGGGAACTACCAAAATTCACCCCTCCACTTT; CDR3aa: CASSPPGNYQNSPLHF; v_gene: TRBV18; abundance: NA; j_gene: TRBJ1-6; d_gene: NA
CDR3nt: TGTGCCAGCAGCTTGGAAGGGGCGGACACTGAAGCTTTCTTT; CDR3aa: CASSLEGADTEAFF; v_gene: TRBV5-6; abundance: NA; j_gene: TRBJ1-1; d_gene: NA
CDR3nt: TGTGCCAGCATCCCCGGGGGCAATCAGCCCCAGCATTTT; CDR3aa: CASIPGGNQPQHF; v_gene: TRBV6-5; abundance: NA; j_gene: TRBJ1-5; d_gene: NA
CDR3nt: TGTGCCTGGAGTGTCTCAGGGGGTCAGCCCCAGCATTTT; CDR3aa: CAWSVSGGQPQHF; v_gene: TRBV30; abundance: NA; j_gene: TRBJ1-5; d_gene: TRBD1
CDR3nt: TGTGCCACCCAAAGACAGCTGAACACTGAAGCTTTCTTT; CDR3aa: CATQRQLNTEAFF; v_gene: TRBV15; abundance: once; j_gene: TRBJ1-1; d_gene: NA
CDR3nt: TGTGCCAGCACCAAGGAGGGAGGCGATGGCTACACCTTC; CDR3aa: CASTKEGGDGYTF; v_gene: TRBV2; abundance: NA; j_gene: TRBJ1-2; d_gene: NA
CDR3nt: TGTGCCAGTAGTAACCCGGGACTAGCGGGGGGAATCTTCACAGATACGCAGTATTTT; CDR3aa: CASSNPGLAGGIFTDTQYF; v_gene: TRBV19; abundance: NA; j_gene: TRBJ2-3; d_gene: TRBD2
CDR3nt: TGTGCCAGCAGCTCTAGCGCGGGGACAGGGCGCACTGAAGCTTTCTTT; CDR3aa: CASSSSAGTGRTEAFF; v_gene: TRBV7-8; abundance: NA; j_gene: TRBJ1-1; d_gene: TRBD1
CDR3nt: TGCGCCAGCAGCCAAGATCTTGGTGGGGCAGGTTCACCCCTCCACTTT; CDR3aa: CASSQDLGGAGSPLHF; v_gene: TRBV4-3; abundance: NA; j_gene: TRBJ1-6; d_gene: NA
CDR3nt: TGTGCCACCTTATGGGGGGGGAGAGCGGACACTGAAGCTTTCTTT; CDR3aa: CATLWGGRADTEAFF; v_gene: TRBV5-4; abundance: NA; j_gene: TRBJ1-1; d_gene: NA
CDR3nt: TGTGCCAGCAGCGCAGAACTAGCGGGGGAGCAGTTCTTC; CDR3aa: CASSAELAGEQFF; v_gene: TRBV11-2; abundance: NA; j_gene: TRBJ2-1; d_gene: TRBD2
CDR3nt: TGTGCCATCAGTCCCATCGACCGGGGTTCAGGCTACACCTTC; CDR3aa: CAISPIDRGSGYTF; v_gene: TRBV10-3; abundance: NA; j_gene: TRBJ1-2; d_gene: NA
CDR3nt: TGTGCCAGCAGTTACCAAACCCTAGCAAGCTCTGGAAACACCATATATTTT; CDR3aa: CASSYQTLASSGNTIYF; v_gene: TRBV11-2; abundance: NA; j_gene: TRBJ1-3; d_gene: NA
CDR3nt: TGTGCCAGCAGCTTAGGTTCGGGGATCTATGGCTACACCTTC; CDR3aa: CASSLGSGIYGYTF; v_gene: TRBV7-8; abundance: NA; j_gene: TRBJ1-2; d_gene: NA
CDR3nt: TGTGCCAGCAGCTTAGCTGAAAGGGGGCGGGATCAGCCCCAGCATTTT; CDR3aa: CASSLAERGRDQPQHF; v_gene: TRBV7-2; abundance: NA; j_gene: TRBJ1-5; d_gene: TRBD1
CDR3nt: TGTGCCAGCAGCTTAGGACTTTCCGATACGCAGTATTTT; CDR3aa: CASSLGLSDTQYF; v_gene: TRBV11-2; abundance: NA; j_gene: TRBJ2-3; d_gene: NA
CDR3nt: TGTGCCAGCAGCTTAGGACAGACCTCCTACGAGCAGTACTTC; CDR3aa: CASSLGQTSYEQYF; v_gene: TRBV11-2; abundance: NA; j_gene: TRBJ2-7; d_gene: NA